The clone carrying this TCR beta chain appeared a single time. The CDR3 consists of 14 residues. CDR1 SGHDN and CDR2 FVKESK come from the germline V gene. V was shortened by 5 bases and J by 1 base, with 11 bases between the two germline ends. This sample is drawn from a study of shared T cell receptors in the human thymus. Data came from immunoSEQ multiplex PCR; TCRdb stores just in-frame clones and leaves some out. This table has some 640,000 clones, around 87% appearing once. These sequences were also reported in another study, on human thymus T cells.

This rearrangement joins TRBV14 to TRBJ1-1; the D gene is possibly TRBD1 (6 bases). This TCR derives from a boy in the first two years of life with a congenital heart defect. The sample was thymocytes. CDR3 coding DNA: TGTGCCAGCAGCTCCCAACAGGGGAACACTGAAGCTTTCTTT. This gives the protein CASSSQQGNTEAFF.